This TCR beta chain is from a study of cytomegalovirus exposure and HLA in healthy donors. TCRdb's table, derived via immunoSEQ multiplex PCR, lists solely in-frame clones and lacks some. The repertoire holds 100,000 to 150,000 clones, with roughly 93% as singletons. Germline CDR1 LNHDA, CDR2 SQIVND (reference sequence). The CDR3 spans 15 residues. V was trimmed by 7 bases and J by 3 bases, leaving 13 bases between them. The donors belonged to the roughly 130-subject validation cohort, separate from the roughly 700-subject first cohort. Regarding the study as a whole: Among TCR sequences, most were rare, though some public TCRs appeared in many donors.

Regarding this clone: The antigen remains undetermined.

V is TRBV19 and J is TRBJ1-6; a possible D gene is TRBD1 (6 bases). Source material: PBMCs. The TCR was taken from a woman under 30 in good health and CMV-seronegative. Written as DNA, the CDR3 is TGTGCCAGTATTATGGACAGCAACTATAATTCACCCCTCCACTTT. Translated, it gives CASIMDSNYNSPLHF.